This T cell receptor (beta chain) was captured in a study of T cells in Graves' hyperthyroidism and ophthalmopathy. In its sample, this clonotype was seen a few times. Trimming cost V 1 base and J 8 bases, with 15 bases left between them. The CDR3 sequence is 15 residues long. Germline CDR1 reads LNHDA; CDR2 reads SQIVND (reference sequence). Diagnosis relied on clinical symptoms, serum thyroxine and TRAb, thyroid ultrasound and orbital computed tomography. It was RNA transcripts that yielded the amplified TCR beta CDR3 regions. A set of HTBI primers served as the primers for a first-round RT-PCR of the TCR CDR3. Via MiXCR, TCRdb re-called the multiplex PCR reads, giving one row per CDR3 protein. The table includes approximately 260,000 distinct CDR3 sequences, nearly 15% detected once.

The sequence was collected from a woman in her forties or fifties with Graves' hyperthyroidism that later progressed to Graves' ophthalmopathy. The material sequenced was blood. The J gene is TRBJ1-5, the V gene TRBV19, with D maybe TRBD1 (6 bases). CDR3 in amino acids: CASSIVGRGAKPQHF. In DNA, the CDR3 is TGTGCCAGTAGTATAGTAGGAAGGGGGGCGAAGCCCCAGCATTTT. Based on the CDR3 plus reference TRBV19 and TRBJ1-5, the full variable domain is DGGITQSPKYLFRKEGQNVTLSCEQNLNHDAMYWYRQDPGQGLRLIYYSQIVNDFQKGDIAEGYSVSREKKESFPLTVTSAQKNPTAFYLCASSIVGRGAKPQHFGDGTRLSIL.